One sample yielded the 26 T cell receptor beta chains listed below, sequenced in a study of post-analysis software for immune sequencing data. Study-wide findings and caveats: Included in a set of roughly five TRBV segments more frequent in patients than controls were TRBV5-6, TRBV5-1 and TRBV20-1.

Included in the TCR beta cDNA libraries were unique molecular identifiers. TCRdb re-called the PCR reads through MiXCR, storing one row per CDR3 protein. Of more than 500,000 distinct CDR3 sequences in the sample, approximately 31% were seen once. No antigens are known for them. The sequenced material came from blood. The receptors shown here come from a girl aged 2-17 years with multiple sclerosis.

The chain employs TRBV9 and TRBJ2-3; 11 nucleotides line up with TRBD2. V shed 2 bases and J 2 bases; nucleotides not matched to a gene: 7. Per the germline V gene, CDR1 is SGDLS and CDR2 is YYNGEE. The CDR3 runs to 17 residues. Written as DNA, the CDR3 is TGTGCCAGCAGCGTCTTTAGCGGGGGGGCATTCACAGATACGCAGTATTTT. Translated: CASSVFSGGAFTDTQYF.

In its sample, this clonotype was seen once. The chain uses TRBV6-5 and TRBJ2-4; a weak D match, TRBD1 (7 bases). Germline CDR1 MNHEY, CDR2 SVGAGI. The CDR3 spans 16 residues. V gave up 0 bases and J gave up 13 bases, with 22 bases separating them. The CDR3 spells CASSYSGGLGDSEQYF. The CDR3 nucleotides are TGTGCCAGCAGTTACTCGGGGGGTCTGGGGGACAGTGAGCAGTACTTC.

This clonotype occurred many times. V is TRBV20-1 and J is TRBJ2-1; D remains unclear. The length of the CDR3 is 12 residues. Germline values: CDR1 DFQATT, CDR2 SNEGSKA (reference sequence). CDR3 region: CRLGRNYNEQFF. The CDR3 bases are TGCAGGCTCGGGCGCAACTACAATGAGCAGTTCTTC.

V is TRBV6-6 and J is TRBJ1-1; maybe TRBD1 (5 bases). Trimming stripped 2 bases from V and 6 bases from J, with 13 bases between. Looked up from germline, CDR1 is MNHNY and CDR2 is SVGAGI (reference sequence). The length of the CDR3 is 14 residues. This chain's CDR3 is CASSYGGGIAEAFF. The CDR3 DNA reads as TGTGCCAGCAGTTACGGTGGGGGAATCGCTGAAGCTTTCTTT.

This clonotype has just a few counts. The gene calls are TRBV10-3 and TRBJ1-4; D may be TRBD1 (5 bases). V was shortened by 10 bases and J by 0 bases, with 15 bases between the two germline ends. CDR1 ENHRY and CDR2 SYGVKD come from the germline V gene. The CDR3 runs to 15 residues. The CDR3 region is CATSVGLATNEKLFF. The CDR3 DNA reads TGTGCCACCTCGGTGGGGCTTGCAACTAATGAAAAACTGTTTTTT.

The V and J genes are TRBV7-8 and TRBJ1-1, with D perhaps matching TRBD1 (6 bases). Germline CDR1 SGHVS, CDR2 FQNEAQ. The ends were cut back, 1 base at V and 9 bases at J, with 15 bases in the middle. The CDR3 contains 14 residues. The CDR3 DNA follows: TGTGCCAGCAGCTTAGTACAGGGACCTCAAAAAGCTTTCTTT. It specifies CASSLVQGPQKAFF.

The chain recombines TRBV29-1 with TRBJ2-7; 8 nucleotides match TRBD1. The CDR3 totals 14 residues. Germline V gene sequence: CDR1 SQVTM, CDR2 ANQGSEA. The trim removed 0 bases at V and 6 bases at J, leaving 7 bases unmatched. The CDR3 loop reads CSVEDRQGLGEQYF. The DNA of the CDR3 is TGCAGCGTTGAAGATCGACAGGGGTTGGGCGAGCAGTACTTC.

The chain couples TRBV6-6 to TRBJ2-3, with unresolved D. The CDR3 loop spans 13 amino acids. V was clipped by 5 bases and J by 0 bases, with 6 bases between them. Germline CDR1 reads MNHNY; CDR2 reads SVGAGI (reference sequence). The CDR3 here is CASSKDSTDTQYF. DNA of the CDR3: TGTGCCAGCAGTAAGGACAGCACAGATACGCAGTATTTT.

This clonotype was detected ten times or more. The rearrangement links TRBV7-2 to TRBJ2-5; D not certain. Germline values: CDR1 SGHTA, CDR2 FQGNSA. The CDR3 runs 13 residues. Trimming left V 5 bases short and J 3 bases short, with 10 bases between. CDR3 region: CASSLTVEETQYF. In nucleotides, the CDR3 is TGTGCCAGCAGCCTCACGGTTGAAGAGACCCAGTACTTC.

The V and J genes are TRBV4-1 and TRBJ2-1; D unresolved. V lost 0 bases, J lost 8 bases, and 8 bases lay in between. The CDR3 spans 13 residues. Germline assignment: CDR1 MGHRA and CDR2 YSYEKL. CDR3 sequence: CASSQDLIYEQFF. CDR3 nucleotide sequence: TGCGCCAGCAGCCAAGATCTTATTTATGAGCAGTTCTTC.

This chain links TRBV2 with TRBJ1-5; 10 bases are shared with TRBD1. Per germline, CDR1 SNHLY and CDR2 FYNNEI. The trim removed 10 bases at V and 4 bases at J, leaving 4 bases unmatched. The CDR3 consists of 13 residues. CDR3 bases: TGTGCCATCGGGACAGGGGCGAATCAGCCCCAGCATTTT. Translation gives CAIGTGANQPQHF.

This clonotype was seen more than once but under ten times. The chain uses TRBV12-3 or TRBV12-4 and TRBJ1-5, with D possibly being TRBD1 (6 bases). The CDR3 is made up of 15 amino acids. The germline V and J ends were trimmed by 6 bases and 1 base, with 13 bases remaining between them. In nucleotides, the CDR3 is TGTGCCAGCAGAATACAGGGTGCGAGCAATCAGCCCCAGCATTTT. This sequence encodes CASRIQGASNQPQHF.

This clonotype was observed a few times. The V and J genes are TRBV6-5 and TRBJ2-7; TRBD1 matches 9 bases. CDR3 length: 14 amino acids. Germline lookup yields CDR1 MNHEY and CDR2 SVGAGI. Unmatched junction bases numbered 9, after V lost 6 bases and J lost 6 bases. The CDR3 DNA follows: TGTGCCAGCAGACCGGGACAGGGATGGACCGAGCAGTACTTC. Protein product: CASRPGQGWTEQYF.

This clonotype was found many times. Relative to the germline gene, one junction end is altered; a read error may explain this. The chain uses TRBV4-1 and TRBJ2-3; D ambiguous. In germline, CDR1 is MGHRA, CDR2 YSYEKL. The CDR3 contains 13 residues. CDR3 DNA sequence: TGTGCCAGCAGCCAAGAGAGCACAGATACGCAGTATTTT. Translating it yields CASSQESTDTQYF.

The rearrangement uses TRBV5-1 and TRBJ2-1; D possibly corresponds to TRBD1 (7 bases). The J call may be mistaken, given a closer DNA end match to TRBJ2-7. Germline values: CDR1 SGHRS, CDR2 YFSETQ. The CDR3 covers 16 residues. As DNA, the CDR3 is TGCGCCAGCAGCGCCGGCGGGACAGTTTCCTACAATGAGCAGTACTTC. It encodes CASSAGGTVSYNEQYF.

V and J are TRBV7-9 and TRBJ1-6; maybe TRBD1 (5 bases). Germline values: CDR1 SEHNR, CDR2 FQNEAQ (reference sequence). The CDR3 loop spans 16 amino acids. V lost 1 base and J 8 bases, leaving 15 bases between the germline ends. CDR3 coding DNA: TGTGCCAGCAGCTTAGGGGACTCGGGGGTGGATTCACCCCTCCACTTT. Encoded protein: CASSLGDSGVDSPLHF.

The chain is built from TRBV20-1 and TRBJ2-7; tentatively, D is TRBD1 (7 bases). The CDR3 is made up of 14 amino acids. Germline values: CDR1 DFQATT, CDR2 SNEGSKA (reference sequence). V shed 6 bases and J shed 3 bases, with 18 bases lying between them. CDR3 in amino acids: CSAETRQGLYEQYF. The CDR3, as DNA: TGCAGTGCGGAGACGCGACAGGGACTCTACGAGCAGTACTTC.

The V call is TRBV29-1, the J call TRBJ1-1; D unresolved. This CDR3 has 13 amino acids. Looked up from germline, CDR1 is SQVTM and CDR2 is ANQGSEA. The V and J ends lost 0 bases and 3 bases respectively, with 8 bases between them. CDR3 nucleotide sequence: TGCAGCGTTGAAGACTCCAGCTACACTGAAGCTTTCTTT. It specifies CSVEDSSYTEAFF.

The chain uses TRBV28 and TRBJ2-1; TRBD2 agrees at 12 bases. With 7 bases clipped from V and 9 bases from J, the junction kept 7 bases outside the gene matches. CDR3 length equals 14 residues. CDR1 MDHEN and CDR2 SYDVKM come from the germline V gene. The CDR3 spells CASTSSGGVCEQFF. The CDR3 region has the DNA TGTGCCAGCACCTCTAGCGGGGGGGTATGTGAGCAGTTCTTC.

The CDR3 nucleotides read TGTGCCAGCAGCCTGGGGGTTCCCCAAGAGACCCAGTACTTC. Protein sequence: CASSLGVPQETQYF. The chain is built from TRBV6-6 and TRBJ2-5; D possibly matches TRBD1 or TRBD2 (5 bases each). With 6 bases removed from V and 1 base from J, the gap between germline ends came to 12 bases. Per the germline V gene, CDR1 is MNHNY and CDR2 is SVGAGI (reference sequence). The CDR3 has 14 residues.

V and J are TRBV5-5 and TRBJ2-7; possibly TRBD1 for D (5 bases). The germline V and J ends were trimmed by 1 base and 3 bases, with 11 bases remaining between them. The CDR3 covers 14 residues. Germline V CDR1 and CDR2: SGHKS, YYEKEE (reference sequence). In DNA form, the CDR3 reads TGTGCCAGCAGCTTGATAGGGGATGGCTACGAGCAGTACTTC. It translates to CASSLIGDGYEQYF.

CDR3 coding DNA: TGTGCCAGCAGTTTTCGCAGCCCCTACGAGCAGTACTTC. This gives the protein CASSFRSPYEQYF. J is TRBJ2-7 and V is TRBV12-3 or TRBV12-4; D unresolved. V gave up 3 bases and J gave up 2 bases, with 8 bases separating them. The CDR3 loop spans 13 amino acids.

The V and J genes are TRBV10-3 and TRBJ2-6; the D is unclear. Trimming removed 0 bases from V and 4 bases from J, with 7 bases in between. The CDR3 consists of 15 residues. From germline, CDR1 is ENHRY and CDR2 SYGVKD. This CDR3 is CAISESGGGANVLTF. CDR3 in DNA: TGTGCCATCAGTGAGTCTGGTGGAGGGGCCAACGTCCTGACTTTC.

Only a few counts were recorded for this clonotype. The chain uses TRBV5-6 and TRBJ2-7; D is unresolved. Trimming pared 2 bases from V and 0 bases from J, leaving 9 bases between. The CDR3 is 14 amino acids. CDR1 is SGHDT and CDR2 is YYEEEE in the germline V gene. The CDR3 DNA reads as TGTGCCAGCAGCTTCCCTGGGGTCTCCTACGAGCAGTACTTC. Its translation: CASSFPGVSYEQYF. Filled out from reference TRBV5-6 and TRBJ2-7, the complete variable domain reads DAGVTQSPTHLIKTRGQQVTLRCSPKSGHDTVSWYQQALGQGPQFIFQYYEEEERQRGNFPDRFSGHQFPNYSSELNVNALLLGDSALYLCASSFPGVSYEQYFGPGTRLTVT.

V usage is TRBV5-6 and J usage is TRBJ2-3; D uncertain. CDR1 is SGHDT and CDR2 is YYEEEE in the germline V gene. This CDR3 is built from 14 residues. V was pared by 1 base and J by 5 bases, with 11 bases between. CDR3 sequence (DNA): TGTGCCAGCAGCTTGCCCGATACACTAGATACGCAGTATTTT. As protein: CASSLPDTLDTQYF.

V usage is TRBV14 and J usage is TRBJ2-1; a weak D match, TRBD2 (6 bases). The germline V gene encodes CDR1 SGHDN and CDR2 FVKESK. The CDR3 has 14 amino acids. V lost 2 bases and J lost 4, with 9 bases in between. The chain's CDR3 is CASSQYGGYNEQFF. The DNA of the CDR3 is TGTGCCAGCAGCCAATACGGGGGATACAATGAGCAGTTCTTC.